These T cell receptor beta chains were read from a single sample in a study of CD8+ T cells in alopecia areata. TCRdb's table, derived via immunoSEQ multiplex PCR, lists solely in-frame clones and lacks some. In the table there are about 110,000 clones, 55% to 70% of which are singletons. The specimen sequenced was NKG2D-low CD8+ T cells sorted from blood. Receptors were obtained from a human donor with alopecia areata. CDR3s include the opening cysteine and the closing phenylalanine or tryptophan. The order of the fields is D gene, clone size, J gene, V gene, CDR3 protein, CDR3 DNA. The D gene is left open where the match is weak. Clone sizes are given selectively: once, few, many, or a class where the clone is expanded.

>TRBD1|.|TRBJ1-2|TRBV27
CASSSEATGRYGYTF
TGTGCCAGCAGTTCCGAAGCGACAGGGCGCTATGGCTACACCTTC
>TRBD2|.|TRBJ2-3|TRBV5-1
CASSSPRSRTSGRADTQYF
TGCGCCAGCAGCTCTCCCCGCTCCCGGACTAGCGGGAGGGCGGATACGCAGTATTTT
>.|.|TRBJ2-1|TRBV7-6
CASSNLAPPSYNEQFF
TGTGCCAGCAGCAACCTAGCGCCCCCCTCCTACAATGAGCAGTTCTTC
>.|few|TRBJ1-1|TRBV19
CASSTPAGFRDTEAFF
TGTGCCAGTAGTACCCCCGCCGGGTTCAGGGACACTGAAGCTTTCTTT
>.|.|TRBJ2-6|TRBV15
CATSPGLSGANVLTF
TGTGCCACCAGCCCAGGGTTATCTGGGGCCAACGTCCTGACTTTC
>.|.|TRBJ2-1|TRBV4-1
CASKGLPDNEQFF
TGCGCCAGTAAGGGACTCCCGGACAATGAGCAGTTCTTC
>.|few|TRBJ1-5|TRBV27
CASSPTGIVQPQHF
TGTGCCAGCAGTCCAACAGGGATTGTTCAGCCCCAGCATTTT
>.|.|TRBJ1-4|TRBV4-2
CASSQESVGEKLFF
TGTGCCAGCAGCCAAGAGAGTGTGGGTGAAAAACTGTTTTTT
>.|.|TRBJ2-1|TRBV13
CATSRAGRGYDEQFF
TGTGCCACCAGCCGAGCAGGGCGAGGTTACGATGAGCAGTTCTTC
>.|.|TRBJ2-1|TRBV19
CASSIGVTYNEQFF
TGTGCCAGTAGTATCGGGGTCACTTACAATGAGCAGTTCTTC